Here is one T cell receptor (beta chain) with its context. Some clones are missing from TCRdb's copy, which holds only in-frame ones; the method was immunoSEQ multiplex PCR. Here the sample spans 150,000 to 250,000 clones, approximately 68% being singletons. Trimming took 1 base from V and 1 from J; bases not matched to a gene: 3. This CDR3 is built from 15 residues. In germline, CDR1 is LNHNV, CDR2 YYDKDF (reference sequence). These data are taken from a study of cytotoxic CD8 clonotypes in ibrutinib-treated CLL. The clonotype originates from a human donor with chronic lymphocytic leukemia. The sequencing here drew on PBMCs, taken after 24 months of ibrutinib treatment. This rearrangement joins TRBV15 to TRBJ2-5, with TRBD1 identical over 7 bases. CDR3 sequence reads: CATSRVAGGQETQYF. The CDR3, as DNA: TGTGCCACCAGCAGAGTGGCAGGGGGCCAAGAGACCCAGTACTTC.